The T cell receptor beta chain under discussion was sequenced for a study of T-cell reconstitution after alpha-beta-depleted transplantation in children. General observations from the study: By one year post-transplant, T-cell counts and diversity largely arose from T cells that were newly produced. Several hundred expanded graft clones reportedly gave rise to the alpha-beta T cells present about two months after transplant.

This clonotype occurred many times. The target antigen is unknown. Unique molecular identifiers tagged the TCRbeta library. TCRdb independently ran MiXCR on the PCR reads; one entry per CDR3 protein. The data contain 750,000 to 950,000 distinct CDR3 sequences, around 15% of them singletons. Germline CDR1 reads SGDLS; CDR2 reads YYNGEE. This CDR3 contains 15 residues. V shed 0 bases, J shed 3 bases, and the junction held 5 bases outside the gene matches. This specimen was PBMCs, mostly from graft donor cells, taken 360 days after TCRalphabeta/CD19-depleted stem cell transplant. This clonotype was obtained from a male patient younger than 18 who had a stem cell transplant for acute lymphoblastic leukemia, so the T cells may come from the graft donor. The rearrangement joins TRBV9 to TRBJ2-7; 8 positions match TRBD1. Written as DNA, the CDR3 is TGTGCCAGCAGCGTAGCGGACAGGGTTGTCTACGAGCAGTACTTC. As protein: CASSVADRVVYEQYF.